This TCR beta chain was identified in a study of blood T cell repertoires in COVID-19. This CDR3 has 15 residues. The germline V gene encodes CDR1 MNHEY and CDR2 SVGAGI. The ends lost 6 bases at V and 7 bases at J; junction bases unmatched: 11. Libraries were prepared by immunoSEQ multiplex PCR; TCRdb keeps only in-frame clonotypes and omits some of them. The sample holds approximately 22,000 clones, about 89% seen once. Sequencing input: peripheral blood. The chain couples TRBV6-5 to TRBJ1-5; 8 nucleotides match TRBD1. The TCR sequence derives from a human donor in a cohort sampled during active COVID-19. CDR3 in amino acids: CASRPQGALGQPQHF. As DNA, the CDR3 is TGTGCCAGCAGGCCCCAGGGGGCATTGGGACAGCCCCAGCATTTT.